This T cell receptor (beta chain) was recovered during a study of EBV T-cell therapy then PD-1 blockade in nasopharyngeal carcinoma. Treatment of the sample: AdE1-LMPpoly-expanded autologous EBV-specific T-cell therapy followed by anti-PD-1 nivolumab. Sequencing used immunoSEQ multiplex PCR; TCRdb keeps in-frame clones, though not all of them. The profile shows some 15,000 clones, around four fifths of them singletons. Germline CDR1 MDHEN, CDR2 SYDVKM. With 6 bases clipped from V and 4 bases from J, the junction kept 6 bases outside the gene matches. The CDR3 runs to 15 residues. Comment on this clone: Its target is not known.

The sequencing here drew on CD8+ T cells from blood, taken around day 100 from a patient whose treatment included autologous EBV-specific T cells and nivolumab. The chain links TRBV28 to TRBJ2-7; 13 nucleotides agree with TRBD2. The TCR was taken from a man in his forties or fifties with nasopharyngeal carcinoma. CDR3 DNA sequence: TGTGCCAGCAGCATTGGGACTAGCGGGGAATACGAGCAGTACTTC. Protein sequence: CASSIGTSGEYEQYF. Complete variable domain (other parts from reference TRBV28 and TRBJ2-7): DVKVTQSSRYLVKRTGEKVFLECVQDMDHENMFWYRQDPGLGLRLIYFSYDVKMKEKGDIPEGYSVSREKKERFSLILESASTNQTSMYLCASSIGTSGEYEQYFGPGTRLTVT.